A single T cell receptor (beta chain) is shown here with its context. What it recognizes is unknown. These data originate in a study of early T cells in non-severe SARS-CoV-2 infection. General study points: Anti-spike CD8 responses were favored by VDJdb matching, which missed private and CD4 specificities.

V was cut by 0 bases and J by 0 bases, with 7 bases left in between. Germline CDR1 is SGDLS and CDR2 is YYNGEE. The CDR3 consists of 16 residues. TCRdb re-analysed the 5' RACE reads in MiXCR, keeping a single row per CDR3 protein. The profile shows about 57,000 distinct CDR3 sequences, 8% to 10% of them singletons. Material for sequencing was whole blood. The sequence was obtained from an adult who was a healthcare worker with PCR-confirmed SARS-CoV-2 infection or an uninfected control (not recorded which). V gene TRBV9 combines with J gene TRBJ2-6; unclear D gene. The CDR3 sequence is CASSVGQNSGANVLTF. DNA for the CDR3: TGTGCCAGCAGCGTAGGGCAGAACTCTGGGGCCAACGTCCTGACTTTC.